Sequencing of this T cell receptor beta chain was carried out in a study of OX40 agonist ivuxolimab in advanced cancers. Study information: Having had anti-PD-1, anti-PD-L1 or anti-CTLA-4 therapy before was allowed, and about 40% had some. In three patients, partial responses were observed, one with hepatocellular carcinoma and two with cutaneous melanoma.

Here immunoSEQ multiplex PCR was the method, and the copy in TCRdb shows in-frame clones only, minus some. The table records about 55,000 clones, just under 85% of them present only once. With regard to this clone: The antigen remains undetermined.

Points from the study as a whole: Within 6 weeks, CD4+ and CD8+ blood T cells expanded clonally at 0.1 to 3.0 mg/kg. On average, CD8+ T cells had more expanded clones than CD4+.

There are 15 residues in the CDR3. Trimming removed 1 base at V and 0 bases at J, with 10 bases between. Per germline, CDR1 SGHRS and CDR2 YFSETQ. The V and J genes are TRBV5-1 and TRBJ1-1; D not resolved. This specimen was CD4+ or CD8+ T cells sorted from blood, taken in a trial of the OX40 agonist ivuxolimab. This receptor was identified in an adult with an advanced solid tumor such as melanoma, head and neck, liver or kidney cancer. The CDR3 region is CASSLTSRMNTEAFF. The DNA of the CDR3 is TGCGCCAGCAGCTTGACTTCCAGGATGAACACTGAAGCTTTCTTT.